Included here is one T cell receptor beta chain sequence, with context. V shed 9 bases and J 0 bases; nucleotides not matched to a gene: 10. Germline V gives CDR1 SGHRS, CDR2 YFSETQ. The CDR3 loop spans 15 amino acids. This record belongs to a study of blood T cells in healthy people across ages. With a J-beta primer mix and a sample-barcoded 5' primer, a second PCR ran about 6 to 11 cycles. TCRdb independently ran MiXCR on the 5' RACE reads; one entry per CDR3 protein. The sample contains about 540,000 distinct CDR3 sequences, more than 20% of which appear only once. These data were also filed under a second study, of T cells of mothers and their children. That work contributes: Sample barcodes and 2-4 random nucleotides came from the second PCR's M1S primer.

The source material was blood. The origin of this receptor is a boy aged 10-17 years in good health. This chain links TRBV5-1 with TRBJ1-2; 8 bases line up with TRBD1. The CDR3 nucleotides read TGCGCCACCGCCCCTGGGGACAGGACTAACTATGGCTACACCTTC. Amino acid sequence: CATAPGDRTNYGYTF.